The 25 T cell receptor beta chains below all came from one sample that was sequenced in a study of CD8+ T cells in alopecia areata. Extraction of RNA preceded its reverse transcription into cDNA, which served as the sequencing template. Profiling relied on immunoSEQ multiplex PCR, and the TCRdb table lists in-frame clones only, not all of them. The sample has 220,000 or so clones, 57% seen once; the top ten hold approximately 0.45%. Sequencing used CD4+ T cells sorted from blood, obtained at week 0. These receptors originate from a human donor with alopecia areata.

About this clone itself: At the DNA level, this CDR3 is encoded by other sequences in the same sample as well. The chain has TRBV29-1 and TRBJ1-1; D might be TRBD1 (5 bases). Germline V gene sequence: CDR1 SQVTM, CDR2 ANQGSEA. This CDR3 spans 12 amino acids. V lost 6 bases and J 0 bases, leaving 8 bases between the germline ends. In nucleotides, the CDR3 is TGCAGCGTGGGGGGTATGAACACTGAAGCTTTCTTT. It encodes CSVGGMNTEAFF.

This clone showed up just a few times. The DNA for the CDR3 is TGTGCCAGCAGTCACATACCGGGACAAGGATTGAACACTGAAGCTTTCTTT. Amino acid sequence: CASSHIPGQGLNTEAFF. This chain links TRBV27 with TRBJ1-1; D possibly corresponds to TRBD1 (6 bases). The CDR3 consists of 17 residues. The germline V and J ends were trimmed by 5 bases and 0 bases, with 19 bases remaining between them. Germline V gives CDR1 MNHEY, CDR2 SMNVEV (reference sequence).

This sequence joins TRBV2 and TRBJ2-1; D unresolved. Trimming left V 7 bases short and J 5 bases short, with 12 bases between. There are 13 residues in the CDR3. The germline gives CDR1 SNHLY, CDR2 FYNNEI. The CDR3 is CASKLGPNNEQFF. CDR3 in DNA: TGTGCCAGCAAACTCGGACCCAACAATGAGCAGTTCTTC.

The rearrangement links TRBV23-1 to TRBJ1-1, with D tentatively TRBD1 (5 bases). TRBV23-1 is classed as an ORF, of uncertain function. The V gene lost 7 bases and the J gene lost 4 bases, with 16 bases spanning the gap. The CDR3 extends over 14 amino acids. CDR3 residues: CASTILGGGTEAFF. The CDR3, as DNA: TGCGCCAGCACGATCCTAGGCGGGGGCACTGAAGCTTTCTTT.

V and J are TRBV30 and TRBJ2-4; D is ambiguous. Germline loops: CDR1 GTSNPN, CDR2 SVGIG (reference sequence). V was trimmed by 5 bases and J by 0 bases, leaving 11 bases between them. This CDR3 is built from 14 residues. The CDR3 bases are TGTGCCTGGGCTTCCGATGTAGCCAAAAACATTCAGTACTTC. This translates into CAWASDVAKNIQYF.

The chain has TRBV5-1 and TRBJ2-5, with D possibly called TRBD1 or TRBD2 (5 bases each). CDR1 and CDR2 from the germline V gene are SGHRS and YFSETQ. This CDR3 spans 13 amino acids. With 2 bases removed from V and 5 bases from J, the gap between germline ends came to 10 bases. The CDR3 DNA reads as TGCGCCAGCAGCTTATGGGGGATTGAGACCCAGTACTTC. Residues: CASSLWGIETQYF.

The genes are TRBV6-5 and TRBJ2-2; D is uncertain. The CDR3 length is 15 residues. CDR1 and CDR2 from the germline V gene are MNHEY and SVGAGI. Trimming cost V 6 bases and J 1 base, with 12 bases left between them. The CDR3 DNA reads TGTGCCAGCAGGGCGTGGGCAGTGAACACCGGGGAGCTGTTTTTT. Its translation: CASRAWAVNTGELFF.

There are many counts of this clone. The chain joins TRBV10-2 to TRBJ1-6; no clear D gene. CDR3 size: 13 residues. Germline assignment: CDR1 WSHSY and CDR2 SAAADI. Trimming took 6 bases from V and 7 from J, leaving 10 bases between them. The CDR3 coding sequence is TGCGCCAGCAGGGTGCAGTTAAATTCACCCCTCCACTTT. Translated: CASRVQLNSPLHF.

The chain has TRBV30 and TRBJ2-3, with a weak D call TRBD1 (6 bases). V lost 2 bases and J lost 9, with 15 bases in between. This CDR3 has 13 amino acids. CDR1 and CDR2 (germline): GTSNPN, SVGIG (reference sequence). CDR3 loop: CAWSLEDQGTQYF. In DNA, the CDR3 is TGTGCCTGGAGTCTGGAAGACCAGGGGACGCAGTATTTT.

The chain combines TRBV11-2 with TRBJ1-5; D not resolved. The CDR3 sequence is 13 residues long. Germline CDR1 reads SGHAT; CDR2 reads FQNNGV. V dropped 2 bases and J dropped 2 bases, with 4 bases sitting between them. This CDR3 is CASSLNGNQPQHF. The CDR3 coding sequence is TGTGCCAGCAGCTTAAACGGCAATCAGCCCCAGCATTTT. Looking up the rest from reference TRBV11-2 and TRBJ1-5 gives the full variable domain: EAGVAQSPRYKIIEKRQSVAFWCNPISGHATLYWYQQILGQGPKLLIQFQNNGVVDDSQLPKDRFSAERLKGVDSTLKIQPAKLEDSAVYLCASSLNGNQPQHFGDGTRLSIL.

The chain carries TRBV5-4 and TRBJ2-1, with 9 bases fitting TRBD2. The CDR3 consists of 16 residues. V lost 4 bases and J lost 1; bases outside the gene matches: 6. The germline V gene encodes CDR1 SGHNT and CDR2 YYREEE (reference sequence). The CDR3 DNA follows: TGTGCCAGCAGCCCCATAGCGGGAGTATCCTACAATGAGCAGTTCTTC. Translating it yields CASSPIAGVSYNEQFF.

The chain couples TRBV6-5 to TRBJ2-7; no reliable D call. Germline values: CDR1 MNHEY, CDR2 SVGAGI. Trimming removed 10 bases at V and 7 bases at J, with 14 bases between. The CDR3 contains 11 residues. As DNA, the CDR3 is TGTGCCACCACGCGTGGCGGAGAGCAGTACTTC. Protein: CATTRGGEQYF.

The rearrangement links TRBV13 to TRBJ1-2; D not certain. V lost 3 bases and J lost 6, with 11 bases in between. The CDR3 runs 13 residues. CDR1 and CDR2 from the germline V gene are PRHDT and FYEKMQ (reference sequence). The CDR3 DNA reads TGTGCCAGCAGCTTGGGCAGCAGTGATGGCTACACCTTC. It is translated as CASSLGSSDGYTF.

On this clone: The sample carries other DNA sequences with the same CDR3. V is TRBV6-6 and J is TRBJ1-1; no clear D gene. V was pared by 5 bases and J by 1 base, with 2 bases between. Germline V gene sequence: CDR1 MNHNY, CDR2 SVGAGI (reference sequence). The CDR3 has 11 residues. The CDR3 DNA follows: TGTGCCAGCAGTCCGAACACTGAAGCTTTCTTT. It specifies CASSPNTEAFF.

CDR3 sequence reads: CASSFGAINTEAFF. The CDR3 DNA reads TGTGCCAGCAGCTTTGGCGCAATTAACACTGAAGCTTTCTTT. The chain joins TRBV7-2 to TRBJ1-1; D call uncertain. Trimming stripped 3 bases from V and 2 bases from J, with 10 bases between. The CDR3 totals 14 residues. Germline-derived CDR1 and CDR2 are SGHTA and FQGNSA. Full variable domain (missing parts from reference TRBV7-2 and TRBJ1-1): GAGVSQSPSNKVTEKGKDVELRCDPISGHTALYWYRQSLGQGLEFLIYFQGNSAPDKSGLPSDRFSAERTGGSVSTLTIQRTQQEDSAVYLCASSFGAINTEAFFGQGTRLTVV.

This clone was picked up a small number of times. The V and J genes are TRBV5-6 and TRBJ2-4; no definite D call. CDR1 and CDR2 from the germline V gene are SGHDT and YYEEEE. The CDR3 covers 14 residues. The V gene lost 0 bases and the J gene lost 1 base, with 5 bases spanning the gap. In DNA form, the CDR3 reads TGTGCCAGCAGCTTGGTCGCCGCCAAAAACATTCAGTACTTC. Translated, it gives CASSLVAAKNIQYF. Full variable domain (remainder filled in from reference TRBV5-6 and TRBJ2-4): DAGVTQSPTHLIKTRGQQVTLRCSPKSGHDTVSWYQQALGQGPQFIFQYYEEEERQRGNFPDRFSGHQFPNYSSELNVNALLLGDSALYLCASSLVAAKNIQYFGAGTRLSVL.

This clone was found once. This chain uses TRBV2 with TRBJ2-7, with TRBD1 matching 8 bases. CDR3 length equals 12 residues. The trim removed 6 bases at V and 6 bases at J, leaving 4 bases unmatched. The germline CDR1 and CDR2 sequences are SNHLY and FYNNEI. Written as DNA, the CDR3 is TGTGCCAGCAGGCCCCAGGGGGCCGAGCAGTACTTC. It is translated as CASRPQGAEQYF.

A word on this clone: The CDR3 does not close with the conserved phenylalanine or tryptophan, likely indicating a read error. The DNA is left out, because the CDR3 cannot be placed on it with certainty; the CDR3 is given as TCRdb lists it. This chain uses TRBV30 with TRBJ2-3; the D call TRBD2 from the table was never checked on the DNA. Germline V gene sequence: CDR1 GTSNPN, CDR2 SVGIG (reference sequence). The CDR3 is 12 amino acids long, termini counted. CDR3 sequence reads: CAWSVQRETPLS.

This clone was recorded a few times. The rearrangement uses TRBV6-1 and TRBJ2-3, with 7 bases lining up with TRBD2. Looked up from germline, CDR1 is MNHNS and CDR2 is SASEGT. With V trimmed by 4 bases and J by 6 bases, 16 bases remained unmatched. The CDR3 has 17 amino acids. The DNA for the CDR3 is TGTGCCAGCAGTGGGCCGTGGGGGGGATCCCACTCGGATACGCAGTATTTT. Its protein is CASSGPWGGSHSDTQYF.

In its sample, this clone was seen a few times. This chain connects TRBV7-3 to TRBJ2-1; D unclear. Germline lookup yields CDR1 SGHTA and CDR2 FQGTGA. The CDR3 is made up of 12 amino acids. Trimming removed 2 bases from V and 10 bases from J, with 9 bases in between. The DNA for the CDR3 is TGTGCCAGCAGCTTAGAGTCGGGCGAGCAGTTCTTC. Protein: CASSLESGEQFF.

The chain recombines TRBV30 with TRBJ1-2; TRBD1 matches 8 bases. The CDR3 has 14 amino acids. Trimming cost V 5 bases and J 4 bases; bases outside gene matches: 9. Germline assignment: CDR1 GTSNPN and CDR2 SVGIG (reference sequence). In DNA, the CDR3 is TGTGCCTGGGGGGACCCAGGGGGCCGCTATGGCTACACCTTC. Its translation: CAWGDPGGRYGYTF.

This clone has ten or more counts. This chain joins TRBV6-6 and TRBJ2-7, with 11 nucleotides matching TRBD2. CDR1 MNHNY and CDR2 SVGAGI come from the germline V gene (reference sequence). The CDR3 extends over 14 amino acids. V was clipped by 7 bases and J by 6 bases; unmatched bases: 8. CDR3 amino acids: CASKQGTSGVEQYF. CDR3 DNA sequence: TGTGCCAGCAAACAAGGGACTAGCGGAGTCGAGCAGTACTTC.

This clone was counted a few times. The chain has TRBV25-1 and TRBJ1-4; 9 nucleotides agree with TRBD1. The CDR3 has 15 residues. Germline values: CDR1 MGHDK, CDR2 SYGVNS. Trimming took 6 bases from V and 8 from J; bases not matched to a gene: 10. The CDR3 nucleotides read TGTGCCAGCAGAGCCTCACAGGGGGCGCGAGAAAAACTGTTTTTT. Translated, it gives CASRASQGAREKLFF. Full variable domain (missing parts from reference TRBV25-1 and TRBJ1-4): EADIYQTPRYLVIGTGKKITLECSQTMGHDKMYWYQQDPGMELHLIHYSYGVNSTEKGDLSSESTVSRIRTEHFPLTLESARPSHTSQYLCASRASQGAREKLFFGSGTQLSVL.

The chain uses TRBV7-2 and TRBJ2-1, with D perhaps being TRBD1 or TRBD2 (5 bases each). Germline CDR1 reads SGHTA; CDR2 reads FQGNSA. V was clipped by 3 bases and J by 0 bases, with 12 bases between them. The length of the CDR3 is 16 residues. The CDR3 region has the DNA TGTGCCAGCAGCTTGGCTGGGACGTACTCCTACAATGAGCAGTTCTTC. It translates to CASSLAGTYSYNEQFF.

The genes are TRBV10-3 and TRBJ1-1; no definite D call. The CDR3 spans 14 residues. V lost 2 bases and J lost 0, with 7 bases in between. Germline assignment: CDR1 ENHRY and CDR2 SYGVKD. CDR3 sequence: CAISEREVNTEAFF. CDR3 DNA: TGTGCCATCAGTGAGAGGGAAGTGAACACTGAAGCTTTCTTT.